This TCR beta chain was obtained from a study of T cell responses to AZD1222 COVID-19 vaccine. Points from the study as a whole: Just six people given AZD1222 tested seropositive at baseline.

Assay used: immunoSEQ multiplex PCR; TCRdb lists only in-frame clones, some missing. Found here are more than 150,000 clones, 85% to 95% of them singletons; the top ten hold around 1.5%. Concerning this clone itself: The antigen is not known.

Germline V gene data show CDR1 as MDHEN and CDR2 as SYDVKM. The V segment lost 2 bases and the J segment 1 base; nucleotides outside the gene matches: 6. The CDR3 is 18 amino acids. Here the sequenced sample was peripheral blood, taken 28 days after the second AZD1222 dose. The chain carries TRBV28 and TRBJ2-5, with TRBD2 identical over 14 bases. The source of this sequence is an adult who received the AZD1222 COVID-19 vaccine. The DNA for the CDR3 is TGTGCCAGCAGTTTAATCGGACTAGCGGGAGGTTTCCAAGAGACCCAGTACTTC. Its protein product is CASSLIGLAGGFQETQYF. Variable domain in full (rest from reference TRBV28 and TRBJ2-5): DVKVTQSSRYLVKRTGEKVFLECVQDMDHENMFWYRQDPGLGLRLIYFSYDVKMKEKGDIPEGYSVSREKKERFSLILESASTNQTSMYLCASSLIGLAGGFQETQYFGPGTRLLVL.